A selection of T cell receptor beta chains follows, all from one sample in a study of T-cell reconstitution after alpha-beta-depleted transplantation in children. A single record per CDR3 protein comes from TCRdb applying MiXCR to the PCR reads. The sample lists a few hundred thousand distinct CDR3 sequences; 20% to 30% were seen once. Here the sequenced sample was PBMCs, taken before TCRalphabeta/CD19-depleted stem cell transplant. The receptors originated from a boy younger than two with Wiskott-Aldrich syndrome, due to receive a stem cell transplant. The CDR3 runs from the conserved cysteine through the conserved F or W. Each record gives: CDR3 length, D gene, V gene, clone size, J gene, CDR3 protein, CDR3 DNA. D genes are given only for firm matches. Some rows have no size entry. The others give once, few or many, or a class for an expanded clone.

>17|-|TRBV4-1|-|TRBJ1-3
CASSQESGQRPGNTIYF
TGCGCCAGCAGCCAAGAGAGCGGACAGCGGCCTGGAAACACCATATATTTT
>13|-|TRBV7-6|-|TRBJ1-5
CASSPGPIFPQHF
TGTGCCAGCAGCCCGGGACCGATTTTTCCCCAGCATTTT
>14|-|TRBV6-5|few|TRBJ2-1
CASSYISSSNEQFF
TGTGCCAGCAGTTACATATCTTCTAGCAATGAGCAGTTCTTC
>14|-|TRBV7-2|-|TRBJ2-7
CASSPSLANYEQYF
TGTGCCAGCAGCCCAAGTCTTGCTAACTACGAGCAGTACTTC
>18|TRBD1|TRBV11-2|-|TRBJ1-1
CASSPRLPTTGLDTEAFF
TGTGCCAGCAGCCCGAGATTACCGACGACAGGGCTGGACACTGAAGCTTTCTTT
>16|TRBD2|TRBV9|few|TRBJ2-2
CASSGGLAGVTGELFF
TGTGCCAGCAGCGGAGGACTAGCGGGAGTAACCGGGGAGCTGTTTTTT
>14|TRBD2|TRBV20-1|-|TRBJ2-2
CSARREGPTGELFF
TGCAGTGCTAGACGGGAGGGCCCCACCGGGGAGCTGTTTTTT
>14|-|TRBV20-1|-|TRBJ1-6
CSARLGGGNSPLHF
TGCAGTGCTAGACTCGGGGGCGGGAATTCACCCCTCCACTTT
>12|TRBD1|TRBV5-6|few|TRBJ1-1
CASTADRAGAFF
TGTGCCAGCACCGCGGACAGGGCGGGAGCTTTCTTT
>13|-|TRBV29-1|-|TRBJ1-1
CSVARGTNTEAFF
TGCAGCGTTGCTAGGGGGACCAACACTGAAGCTTTCTTT
>15|TRBD2|TRBV10-3|few|TRBJ2-7
CATRTSGPVSYEQYF
TGTGCCACCCGGACTAGCGGGCCTGTTTCCTACGAGCAGTACTTC
>15|TRBD2|TRBV20-1|few|TRBJ2-5
CSARDGREKTETQYF
TGCAGTGCTAGAGATGGGCGGGAGAAAACAGAGACCCAGTACTTC
>13|-|TRBV25-1|-|TRBJ2-7
CASSDSTGYEQYF
TGTGCCAGCAGTGATTCGACAGGATACGAGCAGTACTTC
>12|-|TRBV20-1|-|TRBJ1-1
CSAEKRNTEAFF
TGCAGTGCTGAAAAGAGAAACACTGAAGCTTTCTTT
>15|-|TRBV28|few|TRBJ2-4
CASRSARGAKNIQYF
TGTGCCAGCAGGTCTGCGCGTGGAGCCAAAAACATTCAGTACTTC
>17|-|TRBV5-6|-|TRBJ2-1
CASSAPGTSSSYNEQFF
TGTGCCAGCAGCGCACCCGGGACTTCGAGCTCCTACAATGAGCAGTTCTTC
>16|TRBD2|TRBV5-6|few|TRBJ2-5
CASSLTSGRAAETQYF
TGTGCCAGCAGCTTGACGAGCGGGAGGGCCGCGGAGACCCAGTACTTC
>14|TRBD1|TRBV12-3/TRBV12-4|few|TRBJ1-2
CASSRQGAGYGYTF
TGTGCCAGCAGTCGACAGGGGGCAGGGTATGGCTACACCTTC
>16|TRBD1|TRBV12-3/TRBV12-4|few|TRBJ2-5
CASSSDRDRARGTQYF
TGTGCCAGCAGTTCGGACCGGGACAGGGCGAGGGGGACCCAGTACTTC
>15|-|TRBV6-1|-|TRBJ2-5
CASSPSGTLRETQYF
TGTGCCAGCAGCCCTTCCGGGACACTACGAGAGACCCAGTACTTC
>10|-|TRBV24-1|few|TRBJ1-5
CATSVEPQHF
TGTGCCACCAGTGTTGAGCCCCAGCATTTT
>14|TRBD2|TRBV24-1|few|TRBJ2-1
CATSLTSGSREQFF
TGTGCCACCTCGTTAACTAGCGGGAGTCGTGAGCAGTTCTTC
>14|TRBD2|TRBV29-1|few|TRBJ2-7
CSVSTSVSSYEQYF
TGCAGCGTCTCGACTAGCGTGAGCTCCTACGAGCAGTACTTC
>14|-|TRBV7-6|few|TRBJ2-7
CASSLSADTYEQYF
TGTGCCAGCAGCTTATCAGCGGACACCTACGAGCAGTACTTC
>17|TRBD2|TRBV5-1|-|TRBJ2-5
CASSHYGTSGSRKTQYF
TGCGCCAGCAGCCACTACGGGACTAGCGGGAGTAGGAAGACCCAGTACTTC
>19|-|TRBV6-1|few|TRBJ1-1
CASSVGFFALGFRNTEAFF
TGTGCCAGCAGTGTTGGGTTCTTCGCCCTTGGATTCCGGAACACTGAAGCTTTCTTT
>11|-|TRBV6-5|once|TRBJ2-1
CASSYTGQQFF
TGTGCCAGCAGTTACACGGGGCAGCAGTTCTTC
>15|-|TRBV20-1|-|TRBJ1-2
CSAYSPHGYNYGYTF
TGCAGTGCATACTCCCCGCACGGTTATAACTATGGCTACACCTTC
>13|-|TRBV7-9|many|TRBJ2-7
CASSPGASYEQYF
TGTGCCAGCAGCCCCGGGGCTTCCTACGAGCAGTACTTC
>14|TRBD1|TRBV12-3/TRBV12-4|-|TRBJ1-1
CASREQGDSTEAFF
TGTGCCAGCAGGGAGCAGGGGGATAGCACTGAAGCTTTCTTT
>13|-|TRBV3-1|few|TRBJ1-2
CASSPGGSHGYTF
TGTGCCAGCAGCCCCGGGGGGAGTCATGGCTACACCTTC
>15|-|TRBV27|once|TRBJ2-1
CASSLMRVPYNEQFF
TGTGCCAGCAGTTTGATGCGGGTCCCTTACAATGAGCAGTTCTTC
>16|-|TRBV5-1|-|TRBJ2-3
CASSLGGRGGTDTQYF
TGCGCCAGCAGCTTGGGGGGTCGAGGGGGCACAGATACGCAGTATTTT
>13|TRBD1|TRBV7-9|few|TRBJ1-2
CASSQTGTYGYTF
TGTGCCAGCAGCCAGACAGGGACCTATGGCTACACCTTC
>13|-|TRBV20-1|-|TRBJ1-4
CSASRSLDEKLFF
TGCAGTGCTAGTAGGAGCCTTGATGAAAAACTGTTTTTT
>12|-|TRBV20-1|few|TRBJ1-1
CSAPRLDTEAFF
TGCAGTGCTCCTCGACTGGACACTGAAGCTTTCTTT
>16|-|TRBV27|-|TRBJ1-2
CASSLRARRGGYGYTF
TGTGCCAGCAGTTTAAGGGCAAGAAGGGGCGGCTATGGCTACACCTTC
>16|TRBD1|TRBV20-1|-|TRBJ1-4
CSAPGQGAIANEKLFF
TGCAGTGCCCCGGGACAGGGGGCGATTGCTAATGAAAAACTGTTTTTT
>16|-|TRBV4-1|-|TRBJ2-1
CASSQAPTGIYNEQFF
TGCGCCAGCAGCCAAGCTCCAACGGGGATCTACAATGAGCAGTTCTTC
>15|-|TRBV27|-|TRBJ1-5
CASSFRAGHNQPQHF
TGTGCCAGCAGTTTCCGGGCAGGCCACAATCAGCCCCAGCATTTT
>11|-|TRBV28|-|TRBJ2-5
CASSFEKTQYF
TGTGCCAGCAGTTTCGAAAAGACCCAGTACTTC
>15|-|TRBV18|-|TRBJ2-1
CASSPYVGKYNEQFF
TGTGCCAGCTCACCGTACGTGGGGAAATACAATGAGCAGTTCTTC
>16|-|TRBV2|few|TRBJ2-1
CASSERHPGVGNEQFF
TGTGCCAGCAGTGAACGGCATCCGGGAGTGGGTAATGAGCAGTTCTTC
>14|TRBD1|TRBV5-1|-|TRBJ1-4
CASSTQGVGEKLFF
TGCGCCAGCAGCACCCAGGGGGTAGGAGAAAAACTGTTTTTT
>13|-|TRBV27|-|TRBJ2-1
CASSWSGHNEQFF
TGTGCCAGCAGTTGGAGCGGACATAATGAGCAGTTCTTC
>15|TRBD2|TRBV12-3/TRBV12-4|-|TRBJ2-1
CASGPTSGSTGEQFF
TGTGCCAGCGGCCCGACTAGCGGGAGCACCGGTGAGCAGTTCTTC
>13|-|TRBV28|few|TRBJ1-1
CASSSPSITEAFF
TGTGCCAGCAGTTCCCCCTCCATCACTGAAGCTTTCTTT
>14|-|TRBV5-6|-|TRBJ2-7
CASSFRMISYEQYF
TGTGCCAGCAGCTTTCGCATGATTTCCTACGAGCAGTACTTC
>16|TRBD2|TRBV5-6|-|TRBJ2-1
CASTDSGSRSYNEQFF
TGTGCCAGCACTGATAGCGGGAGTCGTTCCTACAATGAGCAGTTCTTC
>13|-|TRBV24-1|-|TRBJ2-7
CATSDSIPGEQYF
TGTGCCACCAGTGATTCGATACCTGGAGAGCAGTACTTC
>16|TRBD1|TRBV6-2/TRBV6-3|-|TRBJ2-7
CASSAFFGTGTYEQYF
TGTGCCAGCAGTGCCTTCTTCGGGACAGGTACCTACGAGCAGTACTTC
>15|-|TRBV3-1|-|TRBJ1-4
CASSQGNRAPEKLFF
TGTGCCAGCAGCCAAGGGAACCGAGCGCCTGAAAAACTGTTTTTT